One sample yielded the 19 T cell receptor beta chains listed below, sequenced in a study of blood T cells in healthy people across ages. The authors ran a second PCR of about 6 to 11 cycles using a sample-barcoded 5' primer and a J-beta primer mix. MiXCR was run by TCRdb on the 5' RACE reads, yielding one entry per CDR3 protein. The data show about 730,000 distinct CDR3 sequences, approximately 39% seen once. The specimen was blood. These receptors were obtained from a woman aged 55-70 years in good health.

The table lists this clonotype with a few counts. The CDR3 region is CASSQERGPVDNSPLHF. DNA of the CDR3: TGTGCCAGCAGCCAAGAGAGGGGGCCCGTTGACAATTCACCCCTCCACTTT. This rearrangement joins TRBV3-1 to TRBJ1-6, with TRBD1 matching 7 bases. V lost 0 bases, J lost 7 bases, and 9 bases stayed unmatched. This CDR3 spans 17 amino acids. The germline V gene has CDR1 LGHDT and CDR2 YNNKEL (reference sequence). Using reference TRBV3-1 and TRBJ1-6 for the parts outside the CDR3, the full variable domain is DTAVSQTPKYLVTQMGNDKSIKCEQNLGHDTMYWYKQDSKKFLKIMFSYNNKELIINETVPNRFSPKSPDKAHLNLHINSLELGDSAVYFCASSQERGPVDNSPLHFGNGTRLTVT.

The rearrangement joins TRBV4-2 to TRBJ2-3, with TRBD2 matching 14 bases. V dropped 7 bases and J dropped 1; count of bases not matched to a gene: 4. This CDR3 region has 16 residues. Germline V gene sequence: CDR1 LGHNA, CDR2 YNFKEQ. The CDR3 loop reads CASKPGLAGGTDTQYF. The CDR3 bases are TGTGCCAGCAAGCCGGGACTAGCGGGGGGCACAGATACGCAGTATTTT.

Comments on this clonotype: A read error may be the cause here, since a much bigger clone is one base away. This rearrangement joins TRBV5-1 to TRBJ1-2; 7 nucleotides agree with TRBD1. The CDR3 covers 13 residues. The germline CDR1 and CDR2 sequences are SGHRS and YFSETQ. In DNA form, the CDR3 reads TGCGCCAGCAGCTCGGGACAGAGTTATGGCCACACCTTC. Its translation is CASSSGQSYGHTF.

The chain combines TRBV14 with TRBJ2-5; the D is unclear. V lost 4 bases to trimming and J lost 3 bases, with 6 bases between them. The CDR3 contains 12 residues. Germline V CDR1 and CDR2: SGHDN, FVKESK. CDR3 sequence (DNA): TGTGCCAGCAGCCGGGGAAAAGAGACCCAGTACTTC. It is translated as CASSRGKETQYF.

The genes are TRBV3-1 and TRBJ1-6; D is perhaps TRBD1 (5 bases). Germline V CDR1 and CDR2: LGHDT, YNNKEL (reference sequence). This CDR3 spans 15 amino acids. Trimming removed 1 base from V and 5 bases from J, with 9 bases in between. CDR3 in DNA: TGTGCCAGCAGCCAAGGGCAGGGCGATAATTCACCCCTCCACTTT. Its translation is CASSQGQGDNSPLHF.

This clonotype was seen once. V and J are TRBV6-6 and TRBJ1-2; a possible D gene is TRBD1 (6 bases). The CDR3 spans 13 residues. Germline CDR1 is MNHNY and CDR2 is SVGAGI (reference sequence). The V gene lost 6 bases and the J gene lost 3 bases, with 11 bases spanning the gap. In nucleotides, the CDR3 is TGTGCCAGCAGCCGGGACACGTACTATGGCTACACCTTC. It translates to CASSRDTYYGYTF.

The chain uses TRBV9 and TRBJ1-2, with 7 bases fitting TRBD1. CDR3 length: 15 residues. The trim removed 0 bases at V and 2 bases at J, leaving 4 bases unmatched. Germline V gene sequence: CDR1 SGDLS, CDR2 YYNGEE. The chain's CDR3 is CASSVGDSVNYGYTF. The CDR3 DNA reads as TGTGCCAGCAGCGTAGGGGACAGCGTCAACTATGGCTACACCTTC.

This clonotype came up a few times. The genes are TRBV7-8 and TRBJ2-7; D might be TRBD1 or TRBD2, each matching 5 bases. The closer fit of TRBJ2-5 to the DNA end suggests the J call may be wrong. Germline V gives CDR1 SGHVS, CDR2 FQNEAQ. CDR3 size: 15 residues. This CDR3 reads CASSLGSGTRETQYF. CDR3 nucleotide sequence: TGTGCCAGCAGCTTAGGTTCAGGGACCAGGGAGACCCAGTACTTC.

This clonotype was observed a few times. The rearrangement links TRBV20-1 to TRBJ1-1; D is unclear. The CDR3 contains 11 residues. Germline V gene sequence: CDR1 DFQATT, CDR2 SNEGSKA (reference sequence). Trimming cost V 3 bases and J 7 bases, with 9 bases left between them. Here the CDR3 DNA reads TGCAGTGCTAGTCTTACCAGTGAAGCTTTCTTT. Translating gives CSASLTSEAFF.

This chain uses TRBV6-1 with TRBJ2-7; D perhaps matches TRBD2 (5 bases). V dropped 8 bases and J dropped 4 bases, with 15 bases sitting between them. Germline V gene data show CDR1 as MNHNS and CDR2 as SASEGT. The CDR3 runs to 13 residues. The CDR3 coding sequence is TGTGCCAGCGAGCATAGCGCTTCTTACGAGCAGTACTTC. Its translation: CASEHSASYEQYF.

The gene calls are TRBV10-3 and TRBJ1-1; 7 bases match TRBD1. This CDR3 is built from 13 residues. Trimming took 4 bases from V and 6 from J; bases not matched to a gene: 5. Looked up from germline, CDR1 is ENHRY and CDR2 is SYGVKD. Written as DNA, the CDR3 is TGTGCCATCAGTGGACAGGGTCCGGCTGAAGCTTTCTTT. Its translation: CAISGQGPAEAFF.

This clonotype was counted at least ten times. A junction boundary mismatches the germline segment, possibly from a read error. Here the CDR3 reads CASSLGYEQYF. The CDR3 DNA follows: TGTGCCAGCAGCTTAGGGTACGAGCAGTACTTC. The V gene is TRBV12-3 or TRBV12-4, the J gene TRBJ2-7; no definite D call. The CDR3 consists of 11 residues.

The chain carries TRBV28 and TRBJ1-5; unclear D gene. Germline V gene data show CDR1 as MDHEN and CDR2 as SYDVKM. The length of the CDR3 is 12 residues. V was pared by 3 bases and J by 6 bases, with 6 bases between. The DNA of the CDR3 is TGTGCCAGCAGTTTTGGGTCTCAGCCCCAGCATTTT. This encodes CASSFGSQPQHF. The full variable domain, in which reference TRBV28 and TRBJ1-5 provide the parts outside the CDR3, is DVKVTQSSRYLVKRTGEKVFLECVQDMDHENMFWYRQDPGLGLRLIYFSYDVKMKEKGDIPEGYSVSREKKERFSLILESASTNQTSMYLCASSFGSQPQHFGDGTRLSIL.

This chain connects TRBV4-1 to TRBJ1-2; D gene uncertain. The CDR3 runs 15 residues. The V and J ends lost 0 bases and 2 bases respectively, with 10 bases between them. Germline V lookup: CDR1 MGHRA, CDR2 YSYEKL. The CDR3 DNA reads TGCGCCAGCAGCCAAGACCCCAGGAACAACTATGGCTACACCTTC. It encodes CASSQDPRNNYGYTF.

J is TRBJ1-4 and V is TRBV7-6, with D tentatively TRBD1 (5 bases). V was clipped by 5 bases and J by 7 bases, with 14 bases between them. The germline gives CDR1 SGHVS, CDR2 FNYEAQ. CDR3 length: 14 amino acids. The CDR3 protein is CASSQGQGSEKLFF. The CDR3 DNA is TGTGCCAGCAGCCAGGGCCAAGGATCTGAAAAACTGTTTTTT.

As regards this clonotype: A much more abundant neighbour one base away suggests this may be a read error. This chain uses TRBV5-1 with TRBJ2-5, with a possible D match to TRBD2 (6 bases). The CDR3 length is 14 residues. CDR1 is SGHRS and CDR2 is YFSETQ in the germline V gene. The CDR3 loop reads CANSPAGLQETQYF. CDR3 in DNA: TGCGCCAACAGCCCAGCGGGCCTACAAGAGACCCAGTACTTC.

The chain joins TRBV9 to TRBJ2-3; D uncertain. V was pared by 0 bases and J by 4 bases, with 12 bases between. The CDR3 is made up of 15 amino acids. Looked up from germline, CDR1 is SGDLS and CDR2 is YYNGEE. Written as DNA, the CDR3 is TGTGCCAGCAGCGTAGCGGGCCTGGCAGCAGATACGCAGTATTTT. It translates to CASSVAGLAADTQYF.

The J gene is TRBJ1-3, the V gene TRBV28, with D hard to call. V lost 7 bases, J lost 2 bases, and 12 bases lay in between. The germline CDR1 and CDR2 sequences are MDHEN and SYDVKM. The CDR3 spans 14 residues. Written as DNA, the CDR3 is TGTGCCAGCACTCTCCGGACTGCTGGAAACACCATATATTTT. As protein: CASTLRTAGNTIYF.

This chain links TRBV12-5 with TRBJ1-2; D is unresolved. CDR3 length: 13 residues. Trimming stripped 3 bases from V and 4 bases from J, with 9 bases between. Germline CDR1 and CDR2: LGHNT and FRNRAP. The CDR3 DNA sequence: TGTGCTAGTGGTTTTGAGACGAGCTATGGCTACACCTTC. Translating it yields CASGFETSYGYTF.